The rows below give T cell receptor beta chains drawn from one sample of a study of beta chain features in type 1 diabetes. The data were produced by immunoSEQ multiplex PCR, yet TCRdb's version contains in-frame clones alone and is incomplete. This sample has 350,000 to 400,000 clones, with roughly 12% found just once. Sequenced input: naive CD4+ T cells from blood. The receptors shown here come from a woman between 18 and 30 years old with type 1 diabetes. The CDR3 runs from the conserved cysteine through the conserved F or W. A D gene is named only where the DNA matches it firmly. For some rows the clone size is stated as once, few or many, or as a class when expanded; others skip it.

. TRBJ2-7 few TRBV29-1 TGCAGCGTTGAACTAGGGGCGGGGTACGAGCAGTACTTC CSVELGAGYEQYF
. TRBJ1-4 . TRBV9 TGTGCCAGCAGCGTAGAAGACTTTGAAAAACTGTTTTTT CASSVEDFEKLFF
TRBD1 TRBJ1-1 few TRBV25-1 TGTGCCAGCAGTGGGACAGGGGGAGGTTCGGAAGCTTTCTTT CASSGTGGGSEAFF
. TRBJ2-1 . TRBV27 TGTGCCAGCACCTTAGGGGCGCCGCTTTACAATGAGCAGTTCTTC CASTLGAPLYNEQFF
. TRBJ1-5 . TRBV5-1 TGCGCCAGCAGCTTGACAGGCTATAGCAATCAGCCCCAGCATTTT CASSLTGYSNQPQHF
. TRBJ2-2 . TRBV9 TGTGCCAGCAGCGTAGTTTCGGGCACCGGGGAGCTGTTTTTT CASSVVSGTGELFF
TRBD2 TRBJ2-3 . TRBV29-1 TGCAGCGTCGAAAGGACTAGCGAGGCCACAGATACGCAGTATTTT CSVERTSEATDTQYF
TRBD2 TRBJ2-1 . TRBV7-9 TGTGCCAGCAGCCCTCTGCGGAGCGGGAAAAATGAGCAGTTCTTC CASSPLRSGKNEQFF
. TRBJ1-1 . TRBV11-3 TGTGCCAGCAGCTTAGAAGCCGTGAACACTGAAGCTTTCTTT CASSLEAVNTEAFF
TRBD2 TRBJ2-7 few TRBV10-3 TGTGCCATCAGTTATACCGCCGGGACTAGCTCCTACGAGCAGTACTTC CAISYTAGTSSYEQYF
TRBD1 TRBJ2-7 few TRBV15 TGTGCCACCTCCGGGACAGGGAGAACCGAGCAGTACTTC CATSGTGRTEQYF
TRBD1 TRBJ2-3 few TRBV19 TGTGCCAGTAGCGATCCGCGACAGGGTAAAGATACGCAGTATTTT CASSDPRQGKDTQYF
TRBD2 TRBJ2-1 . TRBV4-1 TGCGCCAGCAGCCAGGGTAGCGGGAGGAAGACCTACAATGAGCAGTTCTTC CASSQGSGRKTYNEQFF
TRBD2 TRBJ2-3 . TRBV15 TGTGCCACCAGCGGCATACTAGCGGGAGACGATACGCAGTATTTT CATSGILAGDDTQYF
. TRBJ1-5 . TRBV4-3 TGCGCCAGCAGCCAGATACTTGGCAATCAGCCCCAGCATTTT CASSQILGNQPQHF
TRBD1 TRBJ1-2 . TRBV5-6 TGTGCCAGCACCCCGACAGGGGGCTTTTATGGCTACACCTTC CASTPTGGFYGYTF
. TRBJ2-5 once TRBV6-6 TGTGCCAGCGGGCTAGCGGAGACCCAGTACTTC CASGLAETQYF
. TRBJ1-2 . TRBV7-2 TGTGCCAGCAGCTTAGCGGGGGGGGTCACCTTC CASSLAGGVTF
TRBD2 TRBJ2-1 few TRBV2 TGTGCCAGCAGTGAAGCGTGGGTAGCGGGAGGTACCTACAATGAGCAGTTCTTC CASSEAWVAGGTYNEQFF
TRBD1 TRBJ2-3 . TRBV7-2 TGTGCCAGCAGCCCTGACAGGGTCCGCACAGATACGCAGTATTTT CASSPDRVRTDTQYF
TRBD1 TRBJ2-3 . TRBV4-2 TGTGCCAGCAGCGGGGACAGGGAAGATACGCAGTATTTT CASSGDREDTQYF
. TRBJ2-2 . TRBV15 TGTGCCACCAGCAGTTTCGGGGAATCCGGGGAGCTGTTTTTT CATSSFGESGELFF
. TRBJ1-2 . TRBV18 TGTGCCAGCTCACCAGACACAGGGCACGGCTACACCTTC CASSPDTGHGYTF
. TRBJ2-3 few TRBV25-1 TGTGCCAGCAGTATACAAGTCAATACGCAGTATTTT CASSIQVNTQYF
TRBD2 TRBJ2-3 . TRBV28 TGTGCCAGCAGTACCCCGGGACTAGCTTTTGCAGATACGCAGTATTTT CASSTPGLAFADTQYF
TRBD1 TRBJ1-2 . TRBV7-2 TGTGCCAGCAGCTTATCGCAGGGGGCGGGGTATGGCTACACCTTC CASSLSQGAGYGYTF
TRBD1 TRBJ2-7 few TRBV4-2 TGTGCCAGCAGCCATCCTCTGGGACAGGGGTCCTACGAGCAGTACTTC CASSHPLGQGSYEQYF
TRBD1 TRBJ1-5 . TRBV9 TGTGCCAGCAGCGTAGGAGGGGGCAGGAGTCAGCCCCAGCATTTT CASSVGGGRSQPQHF
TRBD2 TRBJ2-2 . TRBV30 TGTGCCTGGAGCCGCTTTAGCGGGAGCGCGAACACCGGGGAGCTGTTTTTT CAWSRFSGSANTGELFF
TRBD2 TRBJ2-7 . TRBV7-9 TGTGCCAGCAGCTTAGCCTTAGGGGGACTAGCGGTCTACGAGCAGTACTTC CASSLALGGLAVYEQYF
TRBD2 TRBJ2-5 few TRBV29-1 TGCAGCGCCGAAGAGGTAGCGGGAGAAGAGACCCAGTACTTC CSAEEVAGEETQYF
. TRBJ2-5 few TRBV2 TGTGCCAGCAGGCGGGATGGGCCGCAAGAGACCCAGTACTTC CASRRDGPQETQYF
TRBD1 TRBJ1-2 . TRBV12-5 TGTGCTAGTGGGAAGGACAGGGACTATGGCTACACCTTC CASGKDRDYGYTF
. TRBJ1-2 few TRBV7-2 TGTGCCAGCAGCCAACACCTTAACTATGGCTACACCTTC CASSQHLNYGYTF
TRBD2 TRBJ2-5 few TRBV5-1 TGCGCCAGCAGACTAGCGGGAGGGGCAAGGACCCAGTACTTC CASRLAGGARTQYF
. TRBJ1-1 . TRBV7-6 TGTGCCAGCAGGGGGCGCGGCACTGAAGCTTTCTTT CASRGRGTEAFF
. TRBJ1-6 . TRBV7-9 TGTGCCAGCAGCTCCCAGGGGAACTATAATTCACCCCTCCACTTT CASSSQGNYNSPLHF
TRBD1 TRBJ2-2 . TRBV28 TGTGCCAGCAGTAACCCGGGACAGGGGGCCCTCGGGGAGCTGTTTTTT CASSNPGQGALGELFF
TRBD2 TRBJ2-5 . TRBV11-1 TGTGCCAGCAGCTTAGAACTAGCGGGAGGCCTCCGCTCGGAGACCCAGTACTTC CASSLELAGGLRSETQYF
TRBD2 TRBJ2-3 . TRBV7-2 TGTGCCAGCAGCCTAGCGGGGGGTACAGATACGCAGTATTTT CASSLAGGTDTQYF
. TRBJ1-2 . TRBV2 TGTGCCAGCAGTGATATCTGGACTGGCCACACCTTC CASSDIWTGHTF
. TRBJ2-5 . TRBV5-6 TGTGCCAGCAGCGGTGGTACAGGACAAGAGACCCAGTACTTC CASSGGTGQETQYF
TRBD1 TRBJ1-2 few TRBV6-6 TGTGCCAGCAGTTACTCGATACAGGGGTGCACCTTC CASSYSIQGCTF
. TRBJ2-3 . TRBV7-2 TGTGCCAGCAGCTTAGGTGGAGCGACAGATACGCAGTATTTT CASSLGGATDTQYF
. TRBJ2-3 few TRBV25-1 TGTGCCAGCAGAAAGTGGCTAGCCCCAGATACGCAGTATTTT CASRKWLAPDTQYF
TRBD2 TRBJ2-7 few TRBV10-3 TGTGCCATCAGTGATCGGGGGATAGCGGGCTCCTACGAGCAGTACTTC CAISDRGIAGSYEQYF
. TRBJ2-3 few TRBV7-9 TGTGCCAGCAGCTTAGCGCGAGCGCTGGTGACAGATACGCAGTATTTT CASSLARALVTDTQYF
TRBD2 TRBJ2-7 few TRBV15 TGTGCCACCAGCAGAGTAGTTCCTAGCGGGGATTACGAGCAGTACTTC CATSRVVPSGDYEQYF
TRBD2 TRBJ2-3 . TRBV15 TGTGCCACCAGCAGAGGAGAGTGGGAGGGGCGCTTAAGCACAGATACGCAGTATTTT CATSRGEWEGRLSTDTQYF
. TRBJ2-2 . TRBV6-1 TGTGCCAGCAGTGATGGGGGCAGGGTAGTCGCCGGGGAGCTGTTTTTT CASSDGGRVVAGELFF